This entry lists 27 T cell receptor beta chains sequenced from one sample in a study of control samples from healthy donors and cancer patients. Only in-frame clones appear in the TCRdb table, and some are missing; sequencing was by immunoSEQ multiplex PCR. The sample has tens of thousands of clones; more than 75% are singletons. The sequencing input was PBMCs. The receptors shown here come from a woman between 50 and 59 years old with head and neck cancer.

The chain combines TRBV27 with TRBJ1-2; a weak D match, TRBD1 (5 bases). Per the germline V gene, CDR1 is MNHEY and CDR2 is SMNVEV (reference sequence). This CDR3 comprises 16 residues. V was clipped by 4 bases and J by 4 bases, with 19 bases between them. The CDR3 is CASSSAGTVGLYGYTF. In DNA, the CDR3 is TGTGCCAGCAGTTCGGCAGGGACGGTCGGGCTCTATGGCTACACCTTC.

V usage is TRBV7-2 and J usage is TRBJ2-3, with 16 bases identical to TRBD2. The germline V gene encodes CDR1 SGHTA and CDR2 FQGNSA. The CDR3 sequence is 18 residues long. The V gene end was trimmed by 4 bases and the J gene end by 4 bases; junction bases not matched to a gene: 8. The CDR3: CASSWSGTSGGGADTQYF. CDR3 sequence (DNA): TGTGCCAGCAGCTGGTCCGGGACTAGCGGGGGGGGAGCAGATACGCAGTATTTT.

This chain links TRBV3-1 (or the pseudogene TRBV3-2) with TRBJ2-1, with 14 bases identical to TRBD2. The CDR3 totals 17 residues. Losses at the gene ends were 6 bases for V and 0 bases for J; bases not matched to a gene: 4. Per the germline V gene, CDR1 is LGHDT and CDR2 is YNNKEL (reference sequence). This CDR3 reads CASSRTSGGTSYNEQFF. The CDR3 nucleotides read TGTGCCAGCAGTCGGACTAGCGGGGGGACCTCCTACAATGAGCAGTTCTTC.

A word on this clone: An end of the junction does not agree with germline; a read error may underlie this. The V call is TRBV4-2, the J call TRBJ2-3, with 10 bases aligning to TRBD2. This CDR3 is built from 18 residues. Germline V gene data show CDR1 as LGHNA and CDR2 as YNFKEQ. DNA of the CDR3: TGTGCCAGCAGTCAAGACTGGGCGGAGCGGGGGGGTGCAGATACGCAGTATTTT. Protein: CASSQDWAERGGADTQYF.

This sequence joins TRBV5-1 and TRBJ2-3, with 11 bases identical to TRBD2. This CDR3 contains 15 residues. V trimming: 1 base; J trimming: 5 bases; junction bases outside the gene matches: 3. CDR1 is SGHRS, CDR2 YFSETQ, per germline. The CDR3 reads CASSLTSGGEDTQYF. The CDR3 nucleotides are TGCGCCAGCAGCTTGACTAGCGGGGGAGAAGATACGCAGTATTTT. The full variable domain, its missing parts supplied by reference TRBV5-1 and TRBJ2-3, is KAGVTQTPRYLIKTRGQQVTLSCSPISGHRSVSWYQQTPGQGLQFLFEYFSETQRNKGNFPGRFSGRQFSNSRSEMNVSTLELGDSALYLCASSLTSGGEDTQYFGPGTRLTVL.

The rearrangement links TRBV19 to TRBJ1-1; perhaps TRBD1 as D (6 bases). This CDR3 has 15 amino acids. Germline CDR1 reads LNHDA; CDR2 reads SQIVND (reference sequence). V was pared by 10 bases and J by 0 bases, with 18 bases between. The DNA of the CDR3 is TGTGCCACCCACCCAACAGGGAACCTGAACACTGAAGCTTTCTTT. This encodes CATHPTGNLNTEAFF.

V and J are TRBV5-8 and TRBJ1-4, with a tentative D call TRBD1 (5 bases). The CDR3 has 16 residues. Germline CDR1 and CDR2: SGHTS and YDEGEE. The germline V and J ends were trimmed by 5 bases and 3 bases, with 17 bases remaining between them. The CDR3 here is CASSRPPGTANEKLFF. Here the CDR3 DNA reads TGTGCCAGCAGTCGCCCACCTGGGACGGCTAATGAAAAACTGTTTTTT.

V usage is TRBV7-8 and J usage is TRBJ2-3; D remains ambiguous. Germline V gene lookup returns CDR1 SGHVS and CDR2 FQNEAQ. Trimming removed 3 bases at V and 1 base at J, with 11 bases between. The CDR3 contains 15 residues. The CDR3 protein is CASSFERQGTDTQYF. The CDR3 DNA is TGTGCCAGCAGCTTTGAACGGCAGGGCACAGATACGCAGTATTTT.

DNA for the CDR3: TGTGCCAGCAGCACCGGAACAGGGGGCGAAGTCTTTGGCTACACCTTC. Amino acids: CASSTGTGGEVFGYTF. The V and J genes are TRBV9 and TRBJ1-2; 9 nucleotides line up with TRBD1. V was clipped by 4 bases and J by 7 bases; unmatched bases: 14. This CDR3 region has 16 residues. The germline gives CDR1 SGDLS, CDR2 YYNGEE.

This clone is medium-sized in the sample. The V and J genes are TRBV19 and TRBJ2-5; the match to TRBD2 covers 11 bases. The CDR3 runs to 15 residues. V lost 3 bases to trimming and J lost 5 bases; unmatched junction nucleotides: 5. From germline, CDR1 is LNHDA and CDR2 SQIVND (reference sequence). CDR3 nucleotides: TGTGCCAGTAGTATTCTAGCGGGGGGCGGTGAGACCCAGTACTTC. This encodes CASSILAGGGETQYF.

The CDR3 DNA reads TGTGCCACCAGCAGTGTCCCCAGGGGGGCCCTGAACACTGAAGCTTTCTTT. This codes for CATSSVPRGALNTEAFF. The chain combines TRBV15 with TRBJ1-1; TRBD1 aligns across 7 bases. Germline CDR1 and CDR2: LNHNV and YYDKDF (reference sequence). Trimming cost V 3 bases and J 0 bases; bases outside gene matches: 10. The CDR3 loop spans 17 amino acids.

The V call is TRBV19, the J call TRBJ1-2, with a weak D call TRBD1 (6 bases). The V end lost 5 bases, the J end lost 4 bases, and 17 bases lay between the germline ends. This CDR3 is 15 amino acids long. From germline, CDR1 is LNHDA and CDR2 SQIVND (reference sequence). CDR3 nucleotides: TGTGCCAGTAGTTCCTCCCCCACAGGGCTCTATGGCTACACCTTC. It encodes CASSSSPTGLYGYTF.

The chain joins TRBV5-4 to TRBJ2-1, with D unclear. Germline values: CDR1 SGHNT, CDR2 YYREEE (reference sequence). This CDR3 contains 18 residues. With 3 bases removed from V and 0 bases from J, the gap between germline ends came to 19 bases. CDR3 sequence: CASSSGPMGIGSYNEQFF. In DNA form, the CDR3 reads TGTGCCAGCAGCTCCGGACCTATGGGAATCGGCTCCTACAATGAGCAGTTCTTC.

CDR3 in DNA: TGTGCCAGTAGTATGGGCAGGGTTGATCAGCCCCAGCATTTT. This encodes CASSMGRVDQPQHF. The genes are TRBV19 and TRBJ1-5, with a tentative D call TRBD1 (5 bases). The CDR3 spans 14 residues. V was shortened by 3 bases and J by 5 bases, with 11 bases between the two germline ends. The germline gives CDR1 LNHDA, CDR2 SQIVND (reference sequence).

The chain links TRBV2 to TRBJ2-3, with TRBD1 matching over 8 bases. This CDR3 comprises 13 residues. The germline V gene encodes CDR1 SNHLY and CDR2 FYNNEI. V was clipped by 7 bases and J by 4 bases; unmatched bases: 4. CDR3 amino acids: CASTDRGADTQYF. The CDR3 DNA is TGTGCCAGCACCGACAGGGGCGCAGATACGCAGTATTTT.

This clone was seen once. The genes are TRBV7-2 and TRBJ2-7; 8 nucleotides match TRBD1. Germline CDR1 SGHTA, CDR2 FQGNSA. The V and J ends lost 5 bases and 7 bases, in that order; junction bases with no gene match: 10. This CDR3 has 14 residues. The CDR3 coding sequence is TGTGCCAGCAGCCTCCGGACAGGGCCCGGGGAGCAGTACTTC. This codes for CASSLRTGPGEQYF.

The rearrangement joins TRBV27 to TRBJ2-7, with D uncertain. The germline gives CDR1 MNHEY, CDR2 SMNVEV (reference sequence). This CDR3 is built from 16 residues. V lost 2 bases and J 2 bases, leaving 16 bases between the germline ends. Here the CDR3 reads CASSLGPPVSTYEQYF. In nucleotides, the CDR3 is TGTGCCAGCAGTTTAGGGCCCCCGGTGTCGACCTACGAGCAGTACTTC.

The rearrangement joins TRBV5-5 to TRBJ2-1; 7 bases agree with TRBD1. Germline values: CDR1 SGHKS, CDR2 YYEKEE (reference sequence). Trimming removed 1 base from V and 8 bases from J; junction bases left unmatched: 0. This CDR3 has 12 residues. Here the CDR3 reads CASSLQGDEQFF. CDR3 DNA sequence: TGTGCCAGCAGCTTGCAGGGGGATGAGCAGTTCTTC.

This chain connects TRBV29-1 to TRBJ2-7; 10 bases map to TRBD1. J was trimmed by 0 bases and V by 4 bases; bases with no gene match: 3. The CDR3 extends over 14 amino acids. Per the germline V gene, CDR1 is SQVTM and CDR2 is ANQGSEA. For the CDR3, the DNA is TGCAGCGTTGGGACAGGGGGGACCTCCTACGAGCAGTACTTC. Translated: CSVGTGGTSYEQYF.

The genes are TRBV6-1 and TRBJ2-7, with 10 bases identical to TRBD2. Germline values: CDR1 MNHNS, CDR2 SASEGT. This CDR3 is built from 15 residues. V lost 2 bases and J lost 3; bases outside the gene matches: 4. CDR3 residues: CASSERAGGIYEQYF. CDR3 nucleotide sequence: TGTGCCAGCAGTGAACGAGCGGGGGGGATCTACGAGCAGTACTTC.

This clone was observed a single time. The V gene is TRBV15, the J gene TRBJ2-2; possibly TRBD2 for D (5 bases). The CDR3 runs 13 residues. Germline loops: CDR1 LNHNV, CDR2 YYDKDF (reference sequence). V lost 1 base and J 5 bases, leaving 5 bases between the germline ends. CDR3 nucleotides: TGTGCCACCAGCAGAGCGGGGACCGGGGAGCTGTTTTTT. It specifies CATSRAGTGELFF.

The V and J genes are TRBV4-3 and TRBJ1-2; weak D call: TRBD1 (6 bases). CDR1 and CDR2 from the germline V gene are LGHNA and YSLEER. This CDR3 has 15 amino acids. V was cut by 2 bases and J by 3 bases, with 13 bases left in between. As DNA, the CDR3 is TGCGCCAGCAGCCAACGGAATCAGGGGTACTATGGCTACACCTTC. Amino acids: CASSQRNQGYYGYTF.

This clone was seen just once. The V gene is TRBV9, the J gene TRBJ2-5; 8 nucleotides agree with TRBD2. The CDR3 is 16 residues long. The V segment lost 0 bases and the J segment 3 bases; nucleotides outside the gene matches: 7. Germline CDR1 is SGDLS and CDR2 is YYNGEE. The CDR3 DNA reads TGTGCCAGCAGCGTAGATGGTAGCGGGGTAAAAGAGACCCAGTACTTC. Its translation is CASSVDGSGVKETQYF.

V and J are TRBV5-1 and TRBJ2-2; D possibly matches TRBD1 or TRBD2 (5 bases each). The CDR3 runs to 14 residues. Trimming removed 3 bases from V and 4 bases from J, with 10 bases in between. Germline V gene sequence: CDR1 SGHRS, CDR2 YFSETQ. CDR3 loop: CASSSGAGTGELFF. The DNA of the CDR3 is TGCGCCAGCAGCTCCGGGGCAGGCACCGGGGAGCTGTTTTTT.

Concerning this clone: Other DNA sequences in this specimen translate into the identical CDR3. This sequence joins TRBV28 and TRBJ1-5, with D possibly matching TRBD1 (5 bases). V shed 2 bases and J shed 2 bases, with 7 bases lying between them. The germline gives CDR1 MDHEN, CDR2 SYDVKM. The CDR3 is 14 amino acids. The CDR3 reads CASSLGGGNQPQHF. DNA for the CDR3: TGTGCCAGCAGTTTAGGGGGGGGCAATCAGCCCCAGCATTTT.

V is TRBV2 and J is TRBJ1-1, with D maybe TRBD1 (6 bases). CDR1 and CDR2 (germline): SNHLY, FYNNEI. V lost 7 bases to trimming and J lost 7 bases, with 25 bases between them. The CDR3 has 16 amino acids. CDR3 sequence reads: CASIKGGAGDANEAFF. The CDR3 DNA is TGTGCCAGCATTAAGGGGGGCGCAGGGGACGCGAATGAAGCTTTCTTT.

V gene TRBV6-5 combines with J gene TRBJ2-3; D possibly uses TRBD1 or TRBD2 (6 bases each). V lost 7 bases and J 3 bases, leaving 17 bases between the germline ends. CDR1 MNHEY and CDR2 SVGAGI come from the germline V gene. The CDR3 has 15 residues. The CDR3 DNA sequence: TGTGCCAGCAAACGGACGGGGGCATGGACAGATACGCAGTATTTT. The encoded protein is CASKRTGAWTDTQYF.